The rows below give T cell receptor beta chains drawn from one sample of a study of PD-1 blockade in classical Hodgkin lymphoma. The table came from immunoSEQ multiplex PCR; TCRdb's copy has only in-frame clones and leaves some out. The table lists 9,500 to 12,000 clones, roughly 84% of them singletons, with around 41% in the top ten. This specimen was CD8+ T cells from blood, taken at baseline. These TCRs come from a human donor with classical Hodgkin lymphoma. Both conserved end residues are part of each CDR3.

J gene | V gene | CDR3 protein
TRBJ2-7 | TRBV19 | CASSPPGQRAYEQYF
TRBJ2-7 | TRBV27 | CASSPMGTSWDEQYF
TRBJ2-5 | TRBV10-3 | CASSSWGPQETQYF
TRBJ1-2 | TRBV11-1 | CASSPLYGYTF
TRBJ1-2 | TRBV30 | CAWSWDRQRDGYTF
TRBJ1-1 | TRBV4-1 | CASSQDRTSGTEAFF
TRBJ2-1 | TRBV6-4 | CASSDDPLNNEQFF
TRBJ2-7 | TRBV4-3 | CASSETDAGSYEQYF
TRBJ1-1 | TRBV6-5 | CASSYLANTEAFF
TRBJ2-7 | TRBV5-4 | CASSQEDGDSGSLYEQYF